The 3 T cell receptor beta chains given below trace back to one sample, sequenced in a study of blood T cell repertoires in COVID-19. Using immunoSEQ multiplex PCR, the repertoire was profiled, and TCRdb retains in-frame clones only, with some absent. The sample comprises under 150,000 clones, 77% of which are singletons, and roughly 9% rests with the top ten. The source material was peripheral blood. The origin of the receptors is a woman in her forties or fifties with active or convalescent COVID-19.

DNA for the CDR3: TGTGCCAGCGGTACAATGAATGAGCAGTTCTTC. As protein: CASGTMNEQFF. The genes are TRBV6-4 and TRBJ2-1; no definite D call. The CDR3 extends over 11 amino acids. Germline V gene data show CDR1 as MRHNA and CDR2 as SNTAGT. V lost 8 bases and J lost 7, with 9 bases in between.

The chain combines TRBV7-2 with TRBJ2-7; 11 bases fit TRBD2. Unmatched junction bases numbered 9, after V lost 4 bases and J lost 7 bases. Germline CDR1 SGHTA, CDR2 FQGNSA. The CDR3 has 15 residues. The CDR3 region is CASSSVAGGRGEQYF. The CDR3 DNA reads TGTGCCAGCAGCTCCGTAGCGGGGGGGCGGGGAGAGCAGTACTTC.

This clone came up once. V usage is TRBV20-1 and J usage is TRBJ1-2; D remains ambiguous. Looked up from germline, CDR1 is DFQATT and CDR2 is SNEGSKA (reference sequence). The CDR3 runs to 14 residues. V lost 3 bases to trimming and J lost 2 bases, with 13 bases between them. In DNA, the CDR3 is TGCAGTGCTAGTTCGTCAGGAAGAAACTATGGCTACACCTTC. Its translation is CSASSSGRNYGYTF.